The source of this T cell receptor beta chain is a study of blood T cell repertoires in COVID-19. Study as a whole: Sample material is recorded as cDNA or gDNA derived from T cells, B-cell-depleted T cells, or PBMCs.

All enrollees were roughly 18 to 89 years old and from around 25 US areas. Participant-given clinical history determined each cohort assignment. All recovered Cohort 3 donors got two negative PCRs, got clearance, or saw symptom resolution. This table comes from immunoSEQ multiplex PCR, and its TCRdb copy is limited to in-frame clones, with some not included. This table has around 170,000 clones, 80% to 90% appearing once. The V gene end was trimmed by 4 bases and the J gene end by 4 bases; junction bases not matched to a gene: 6. CDR1 is MGHRA and CDR2 is YSYEKL in the germline V gene. The length of the CDR3 is 15 residues.

The sequence came from a woman aged 18-35 years who had recovered from COVID-19. Sequencing used PBMCs or T cells enriched from blood (not recorded which). This chain uses TRBV4-1 with TRBJ2-1; 8 bases line up with TRBD1. The CDR3 nucleotides are TGCGCCAGCAGCCGAGGAGGGACAGGTTACAATGAGCAGTTCTTC. This encodes CASSRGGTGYNEQFF.